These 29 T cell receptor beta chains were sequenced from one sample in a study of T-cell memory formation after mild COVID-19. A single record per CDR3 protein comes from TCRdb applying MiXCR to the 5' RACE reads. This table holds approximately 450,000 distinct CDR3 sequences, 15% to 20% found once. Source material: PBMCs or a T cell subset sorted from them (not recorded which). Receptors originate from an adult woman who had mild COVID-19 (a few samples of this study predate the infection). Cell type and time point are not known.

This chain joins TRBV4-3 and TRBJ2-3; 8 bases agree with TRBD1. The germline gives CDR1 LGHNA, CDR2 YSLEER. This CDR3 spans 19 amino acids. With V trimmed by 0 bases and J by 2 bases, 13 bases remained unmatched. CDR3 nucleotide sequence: TGCGCCAGCAGCCAAGATAGTTTAAGAGGACAGGGATTCACAGATACGCAGTATTTT. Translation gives CASSQDSLRGQGFTDTQYF.

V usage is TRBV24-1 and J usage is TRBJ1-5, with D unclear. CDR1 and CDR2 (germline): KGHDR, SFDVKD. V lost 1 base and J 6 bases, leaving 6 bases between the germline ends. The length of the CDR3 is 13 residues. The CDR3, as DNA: TGTGCCACCAGTGATTTAAAGGGTCAGCCCCAGCATTTT. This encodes CATSDLKGQPQHF.

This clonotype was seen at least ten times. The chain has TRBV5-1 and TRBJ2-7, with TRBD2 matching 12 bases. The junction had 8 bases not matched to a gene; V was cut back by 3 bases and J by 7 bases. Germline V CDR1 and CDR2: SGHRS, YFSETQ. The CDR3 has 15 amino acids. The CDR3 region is CASSYTSGGPWEQYF. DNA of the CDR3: TGCGCCAGCAGCTACACTAGCGGGGGGCCCTGGGAGCAGTACTTC.

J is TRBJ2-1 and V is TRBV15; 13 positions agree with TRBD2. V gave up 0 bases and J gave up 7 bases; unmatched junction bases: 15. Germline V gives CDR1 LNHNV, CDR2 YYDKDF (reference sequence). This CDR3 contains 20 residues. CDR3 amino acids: CATSREVGLAGAPGGNEQFF. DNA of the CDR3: TGTGCCACCAGCAGAGAAGTCGGACTAGCGGGGGCCCCCGGGGGTAATGAGCAGTTCTTC.

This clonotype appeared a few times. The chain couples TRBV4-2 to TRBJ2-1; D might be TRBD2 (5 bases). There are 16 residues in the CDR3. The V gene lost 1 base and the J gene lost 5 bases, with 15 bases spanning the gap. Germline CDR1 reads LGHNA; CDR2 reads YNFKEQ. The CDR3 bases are TGTGCCAGCAGCCAAGTAAGGTCTAGCCCAGACAATGAGCAGTTCTTC. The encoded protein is CASSQVRSSPDNEQFF.

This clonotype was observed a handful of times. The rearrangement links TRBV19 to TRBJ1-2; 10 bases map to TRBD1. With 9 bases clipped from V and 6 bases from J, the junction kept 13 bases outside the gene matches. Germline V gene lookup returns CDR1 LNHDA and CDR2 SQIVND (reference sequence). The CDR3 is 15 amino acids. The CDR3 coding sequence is TGTGCCAGCCGGACAGGGGGAAATATGCGGGATGGCTACACCTTC. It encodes CASRTGGNMRDGYTF.

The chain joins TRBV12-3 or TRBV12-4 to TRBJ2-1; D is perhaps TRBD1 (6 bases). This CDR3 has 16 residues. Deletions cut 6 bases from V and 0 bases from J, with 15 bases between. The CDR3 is CASSTRGPTSYNEQFF. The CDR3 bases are TGTGCCAGCAGCACCAGGGGCCCCACCTCCTACAATGAGCAGTTCTTC.

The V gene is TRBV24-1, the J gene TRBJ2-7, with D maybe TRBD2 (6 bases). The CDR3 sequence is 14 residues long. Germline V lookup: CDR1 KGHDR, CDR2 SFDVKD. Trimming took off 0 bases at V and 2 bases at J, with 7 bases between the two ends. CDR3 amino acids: CATSDLGTPYEQYF. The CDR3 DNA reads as TGTGCCACCAGTGATTTGGGGACTCCCTACGAGCAGTACTTC.

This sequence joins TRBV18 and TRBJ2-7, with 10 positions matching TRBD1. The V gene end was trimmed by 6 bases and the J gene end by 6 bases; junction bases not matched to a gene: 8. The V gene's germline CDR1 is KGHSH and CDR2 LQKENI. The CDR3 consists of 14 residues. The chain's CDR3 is CASSAGTGASEQYF. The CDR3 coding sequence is TGTGCCAGCTCGGCCGGGACAGGGGCCAGCGAGCAGTACTTC. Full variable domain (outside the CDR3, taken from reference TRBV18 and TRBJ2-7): NAGVMQNPRHLVRRRGQEARLRCSPMKGHSHVYWYRQLPEEGLKFMVYLQKENIIDESGMPKERFSAEFPKEGPSILRIQQVVRGDSAAYFCASSAGTGASEQYFGPGTRLTVT.

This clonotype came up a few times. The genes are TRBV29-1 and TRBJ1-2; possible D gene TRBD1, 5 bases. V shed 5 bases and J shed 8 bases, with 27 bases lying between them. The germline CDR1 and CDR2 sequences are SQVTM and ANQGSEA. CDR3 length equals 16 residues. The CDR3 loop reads CSVRGRGQTIKWGYTF. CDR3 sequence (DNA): TGCAGCGTTCGTGGTCGGGGCCAGACTATTAAGTGGGGCTACACCTTC.

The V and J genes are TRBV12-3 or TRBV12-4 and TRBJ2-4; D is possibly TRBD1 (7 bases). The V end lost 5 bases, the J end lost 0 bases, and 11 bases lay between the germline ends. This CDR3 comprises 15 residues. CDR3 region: CASSLQGGAKNIQYF. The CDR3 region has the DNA TGTGCCAGCAGTCTTCAGGGGGGAGCCAAAAACATTCAGTACTTC.

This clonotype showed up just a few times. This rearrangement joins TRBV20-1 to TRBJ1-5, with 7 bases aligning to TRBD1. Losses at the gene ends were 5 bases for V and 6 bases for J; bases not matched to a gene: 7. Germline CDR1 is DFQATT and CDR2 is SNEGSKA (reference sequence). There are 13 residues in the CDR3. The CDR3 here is CSAGTASSQPQHF. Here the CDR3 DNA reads TGCAGTGCTGGGACAGCCAGTAGTCAGCCCCAGCATTTT.

For the CDR3, the DNA is TGCGCCAGCAGCCCCTGGACAGGGGGCAATGGCTACACCTTC. Residues: CASSPWTGGNGYTF. V gene TRBV5-1 combines with J gene TRBJ1-2; 11 bases agree with TRBD1. This CDR3 is 14 amino acids long. From germline, CDR1 is SGHRS and CDR2 YFSETQ. Trimming at V came to 4 bases and at J to 6 bases, leaving 5 bases not matched to a gene.

Here the CDR3 reads CASSAGGGSRAYEQYF. CDR3 nucleotide sequence: TGTGCCAGCAGCGCCGGGGGCGGGAGTAGGGCCTACGAGCAGTACTTC. The chain has TRBV9 and TRBJ2-7; perhaps TRBD2 as D (7 bases). V lost 3 bases to trimming and J lost 2 bases, with 18 bases between them. Germline assignment: CDR1 SGDLS and CDR2 YYNGEE. CDR3 size: 16 residues.

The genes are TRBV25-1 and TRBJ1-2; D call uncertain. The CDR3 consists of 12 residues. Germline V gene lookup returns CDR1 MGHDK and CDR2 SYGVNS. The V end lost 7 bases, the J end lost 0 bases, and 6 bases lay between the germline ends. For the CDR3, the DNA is TGTGCCAGCACAGGATCTAACTATGGCTACACCTTC. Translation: CASTGSNYGYTF.

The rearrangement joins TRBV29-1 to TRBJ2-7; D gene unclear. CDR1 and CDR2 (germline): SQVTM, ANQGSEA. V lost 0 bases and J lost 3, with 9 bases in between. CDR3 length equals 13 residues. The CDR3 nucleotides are TGCAGCGTTGAAGATCACAGACACTACGAGCAGTACTTC. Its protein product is CSVEDHRHYEQYF.

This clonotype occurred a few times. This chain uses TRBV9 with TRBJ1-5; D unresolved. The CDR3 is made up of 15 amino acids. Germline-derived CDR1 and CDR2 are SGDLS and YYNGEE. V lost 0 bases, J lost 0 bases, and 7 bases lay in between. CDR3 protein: CASSVGGDSNQPQHF. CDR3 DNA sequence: TGTGCCAGCAGCGTAGGCGGTGATAGCAATCAGCCCCAGCATTTT.

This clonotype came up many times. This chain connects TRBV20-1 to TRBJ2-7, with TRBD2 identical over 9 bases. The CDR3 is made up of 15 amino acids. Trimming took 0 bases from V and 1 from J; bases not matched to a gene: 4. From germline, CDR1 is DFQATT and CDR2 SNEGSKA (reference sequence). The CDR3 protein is CSARDRLAGSYEQYF. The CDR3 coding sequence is TGCAGTGCTAGAGATAGGCTAGCGGGATCCTACGAGCAGTACTTC.

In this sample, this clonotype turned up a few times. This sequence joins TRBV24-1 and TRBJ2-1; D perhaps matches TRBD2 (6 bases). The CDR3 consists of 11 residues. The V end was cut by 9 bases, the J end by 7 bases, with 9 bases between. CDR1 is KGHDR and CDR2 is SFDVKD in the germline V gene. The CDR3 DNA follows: TGTGCCACCGCCCGGGGGAATGAGCAGTTCTTC. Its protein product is CATARGNEQFF.

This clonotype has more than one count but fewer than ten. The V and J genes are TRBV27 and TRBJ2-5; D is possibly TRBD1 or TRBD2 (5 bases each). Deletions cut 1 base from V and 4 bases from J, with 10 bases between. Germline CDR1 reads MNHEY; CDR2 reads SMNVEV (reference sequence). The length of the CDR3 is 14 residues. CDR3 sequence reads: CASSLWGKAETQYF. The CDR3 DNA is TGTGCCAGCAGTTTATGGGGGAAAGCAGAGACCCAGTACTTC.

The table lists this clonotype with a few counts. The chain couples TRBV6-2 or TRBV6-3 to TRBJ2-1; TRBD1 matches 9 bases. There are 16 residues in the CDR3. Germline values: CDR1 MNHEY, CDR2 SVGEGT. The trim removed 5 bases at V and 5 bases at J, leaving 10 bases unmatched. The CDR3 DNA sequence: TGTGCCAGCAGTCCCCTCCGGGACAGGGTGGACAATGAGCAGTTCTTC. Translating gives CASSPLRDRVDNEQFF.

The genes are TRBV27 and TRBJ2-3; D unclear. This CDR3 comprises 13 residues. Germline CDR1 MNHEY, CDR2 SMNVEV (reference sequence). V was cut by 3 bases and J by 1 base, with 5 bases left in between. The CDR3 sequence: CASSFLGTDTQYF. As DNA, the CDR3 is TGTGCCAGCAGTTTCCTCGGCACAGATACGCAGTATTTT.

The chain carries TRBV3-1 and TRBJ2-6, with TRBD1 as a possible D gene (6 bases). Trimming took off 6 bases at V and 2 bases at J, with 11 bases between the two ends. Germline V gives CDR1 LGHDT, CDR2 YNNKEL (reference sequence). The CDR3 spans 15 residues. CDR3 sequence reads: CASRPRGAGANVLTF. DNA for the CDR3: TGTGCCAGCAGACCCAGGGGCGCTGGGGCCAACGTCCTGACTTTC. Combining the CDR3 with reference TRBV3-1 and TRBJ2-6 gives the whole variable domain DTAVSQTPKYLVTQMGNDKSIKCEQNLGHDTMYWYKQDSKKFLKIMFSYNNKELIINETVPNRFSPKSPDKAHLNLHINSLELGDSAVYFCASRPRGAGANVLTFGAGSRLTVL.

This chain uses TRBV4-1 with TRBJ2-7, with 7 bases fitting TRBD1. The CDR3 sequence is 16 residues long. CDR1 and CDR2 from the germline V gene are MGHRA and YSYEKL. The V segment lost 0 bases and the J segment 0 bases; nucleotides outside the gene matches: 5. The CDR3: CASSQDRGPGSYEQYF. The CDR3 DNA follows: TGCGCCAGCAGCCAAGATAGGGGGCCTGGCTCCTACGAGCAGTACTTC.

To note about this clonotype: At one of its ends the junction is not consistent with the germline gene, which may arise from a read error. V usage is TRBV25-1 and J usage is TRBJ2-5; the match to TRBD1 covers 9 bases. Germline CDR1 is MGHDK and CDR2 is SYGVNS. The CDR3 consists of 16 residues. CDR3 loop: CASSEWGTGSKDTQYF. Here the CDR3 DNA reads TGTGCCAGCAGTGAATGGGGGACAGGGAGTAAAGACACCCAGTACTTC.

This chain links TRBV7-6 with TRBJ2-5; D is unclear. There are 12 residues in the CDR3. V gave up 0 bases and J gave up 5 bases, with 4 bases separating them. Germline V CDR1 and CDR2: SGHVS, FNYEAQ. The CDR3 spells CASSLAPETQYF. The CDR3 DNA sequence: TGTGCCAGCAGCTTAGCGCCGGAGACCCAGTACTTC.

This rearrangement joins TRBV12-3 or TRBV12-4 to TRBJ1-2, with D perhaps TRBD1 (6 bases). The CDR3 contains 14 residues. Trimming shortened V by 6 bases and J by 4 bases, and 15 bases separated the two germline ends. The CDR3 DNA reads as TGTGCCAGCAGATCTCGGGGGGGGCCCTATGGCTACACCTTC. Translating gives CASRSRGGPYGYTF.

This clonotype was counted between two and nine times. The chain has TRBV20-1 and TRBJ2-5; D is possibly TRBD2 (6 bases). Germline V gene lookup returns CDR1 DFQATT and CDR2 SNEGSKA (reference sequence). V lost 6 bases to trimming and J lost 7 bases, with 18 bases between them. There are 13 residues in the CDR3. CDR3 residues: CSASASLGGTQYF. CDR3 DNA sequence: TGCAGTGCGTCGGCTAGCCTGGGGGGGACCCAGTACTTC.

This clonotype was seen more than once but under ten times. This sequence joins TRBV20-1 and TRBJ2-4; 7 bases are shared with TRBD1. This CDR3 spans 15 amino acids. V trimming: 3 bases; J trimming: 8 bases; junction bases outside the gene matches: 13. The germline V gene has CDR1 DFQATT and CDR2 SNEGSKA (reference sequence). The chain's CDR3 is CSASTLGPQGDIQYF. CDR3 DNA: TGCAGTGCTAGCACCCTGGGACCCCAGGGGGACATTCAGTACTTC.